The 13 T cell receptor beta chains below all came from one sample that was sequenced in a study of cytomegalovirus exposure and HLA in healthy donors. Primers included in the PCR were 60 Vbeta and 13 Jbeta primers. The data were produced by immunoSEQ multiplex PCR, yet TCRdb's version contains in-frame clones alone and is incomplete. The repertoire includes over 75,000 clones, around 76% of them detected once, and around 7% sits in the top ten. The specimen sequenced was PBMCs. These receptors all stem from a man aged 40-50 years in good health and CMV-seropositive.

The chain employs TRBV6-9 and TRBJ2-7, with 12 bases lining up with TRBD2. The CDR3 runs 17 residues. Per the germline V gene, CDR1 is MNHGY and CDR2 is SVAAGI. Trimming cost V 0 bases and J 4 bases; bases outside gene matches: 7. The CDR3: CASSYSTLAGGVYEQYF. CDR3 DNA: TGTGCCAGCAGTTATTCCACCCTAGCGGGAGGGGTTTACGAGCAGTACTTC.

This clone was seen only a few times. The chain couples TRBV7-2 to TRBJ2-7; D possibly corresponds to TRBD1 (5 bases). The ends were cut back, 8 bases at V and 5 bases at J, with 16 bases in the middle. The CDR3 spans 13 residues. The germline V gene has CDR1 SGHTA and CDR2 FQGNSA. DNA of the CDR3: TGTGCCAGCGGCAGGGCAGGGCGGAACGAGCAGTACTTC. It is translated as CASGRAGRNEQYF. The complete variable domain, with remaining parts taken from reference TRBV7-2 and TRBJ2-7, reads GAGVSQSPSNKVTEKGKDVELRCDPISGHTALYWYRQSLGQGLEFLIYFQGNSAPDKSGLPSDRFSAERTGGSVSTLTIQRTQQEDSAVYLCASGRAGRNEQYFGPGTRLTVT.

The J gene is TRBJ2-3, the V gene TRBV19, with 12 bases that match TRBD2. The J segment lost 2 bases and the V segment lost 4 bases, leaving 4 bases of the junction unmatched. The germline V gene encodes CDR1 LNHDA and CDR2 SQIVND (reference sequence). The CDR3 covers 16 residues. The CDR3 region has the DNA TGTGCCAGTAGTACCCGACTAGCGGGAGCCACAGATACGCAGTATTTT. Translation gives CASSTRLAGATDTQYF.

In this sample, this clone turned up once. CDR3 loop: CASSIDRNNQPQHF. CDR3 nucleotides: TGCGCCAGCAGCATCGACAGGAACAATCAGCCCCAGCATTTT. The rearrangement uses TRBV5-1 and TRBJ1-5; D is possibly TRBD1 (6 bases). The CDR3 has 14 amino acids. V was cut by 4 bases and J by 3 bases, with 11 bases left in between. Germline-derived CDR1 and CDR2 are SGHRS and YFSETQ.

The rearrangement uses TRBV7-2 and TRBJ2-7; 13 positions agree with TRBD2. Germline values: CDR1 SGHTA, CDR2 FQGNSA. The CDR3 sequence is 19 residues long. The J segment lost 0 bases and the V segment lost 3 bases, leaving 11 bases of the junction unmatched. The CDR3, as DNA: TGTGCCAGCAGCTTCCCGTCCCTACTAGCGGGGGGGAGCTCCTACGAGCAGTACTTC. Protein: CASSFPSLLAGGSSYEQYF.

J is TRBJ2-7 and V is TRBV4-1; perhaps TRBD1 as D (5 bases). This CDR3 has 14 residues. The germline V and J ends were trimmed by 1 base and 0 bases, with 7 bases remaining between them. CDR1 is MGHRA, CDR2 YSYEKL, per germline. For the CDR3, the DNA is TGCGCCAGCAGCCAAGGGGGCGGCTCCTACGAGCAGTACTTC. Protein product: CASSQGGGSYEQYF.

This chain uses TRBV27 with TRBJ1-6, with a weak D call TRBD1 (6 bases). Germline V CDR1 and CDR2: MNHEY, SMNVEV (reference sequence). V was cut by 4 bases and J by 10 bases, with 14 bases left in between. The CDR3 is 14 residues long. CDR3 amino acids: CASSYLSGGSPLHF. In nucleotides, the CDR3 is TGTGCCAGCAGTTACCTCTCGGGGGGCTCACCCCTCCACTTT.

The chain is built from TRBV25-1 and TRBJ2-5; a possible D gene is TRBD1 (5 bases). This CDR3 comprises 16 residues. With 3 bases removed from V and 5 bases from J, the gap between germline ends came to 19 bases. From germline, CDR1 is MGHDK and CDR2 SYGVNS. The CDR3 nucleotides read TGTGCCAGCAGTGAGGCAGGGTGGGGTCCTGGGGAGACCCAGTACTTC. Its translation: CASSEAGWGPGETQYF. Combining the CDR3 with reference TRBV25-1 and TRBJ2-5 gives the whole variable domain EADIYQTPRYLVIGTGKKITLECSQTMGHDKMYWYQQDPGMELHLIHYSYGVNSTEKGDLSSESTVSRIRTEHFPLTLESARPSHTSQYLCASSEAGWGPGETQYFGPGTRLLVL.

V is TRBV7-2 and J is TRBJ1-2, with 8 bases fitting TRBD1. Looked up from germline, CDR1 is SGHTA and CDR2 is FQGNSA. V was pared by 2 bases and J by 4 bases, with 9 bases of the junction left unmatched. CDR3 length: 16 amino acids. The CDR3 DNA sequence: TGTGCCAGCAGCTTAAGCCGGACAGGGCGGGCCTATGGCTACACCTTC. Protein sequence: CASSLSRTGRAYGYTF.

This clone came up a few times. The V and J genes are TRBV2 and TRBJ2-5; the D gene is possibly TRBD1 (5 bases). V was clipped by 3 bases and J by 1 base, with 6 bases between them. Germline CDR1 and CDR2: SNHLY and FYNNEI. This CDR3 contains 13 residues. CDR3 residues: CASSDDSQETQYF. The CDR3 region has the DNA TGTGCCAGCAGTGACGACAGCCAAGAGACCCAGTACTTC.

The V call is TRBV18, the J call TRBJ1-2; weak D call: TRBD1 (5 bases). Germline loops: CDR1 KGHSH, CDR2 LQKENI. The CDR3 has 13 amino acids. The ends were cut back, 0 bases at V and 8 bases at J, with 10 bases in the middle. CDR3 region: CASSPPGARGYTF. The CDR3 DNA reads TGTGCCAGCTCACCACCAGGGGCGAGGGGCTACACCTTC. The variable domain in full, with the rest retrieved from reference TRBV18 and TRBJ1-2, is NAGVMQNPRHLVRRRGQEARLRCSPMKGHSHVYWYRQLPEEGLKFMVYLQKENIIDESGMPKERFSAEFPKEGPSILRIQQVVRGDSAAYFCASSPPGARGYTFGSGTRLTVV.

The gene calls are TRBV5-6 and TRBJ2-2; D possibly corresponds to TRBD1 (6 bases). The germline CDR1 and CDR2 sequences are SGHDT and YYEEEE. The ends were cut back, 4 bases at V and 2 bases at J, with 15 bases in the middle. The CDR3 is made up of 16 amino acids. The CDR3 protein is CASSVPGQRNTGELFF. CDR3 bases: TGTGCCAGCAGCGTACCGGGACAAAGAAACACCGGGGAGCTGTTTTTT. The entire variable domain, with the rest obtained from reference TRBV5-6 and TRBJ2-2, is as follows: DAGVTQSPTHLIKTRGQQVTLRCSPKSGHDTVSWYQQALGQGPQFIFQYYEEEERQRGNFPDRFSGHQFPNYSSELNVNALLLGDSALYLCASSVPGQRNTGELFFGEGSRLTVL.

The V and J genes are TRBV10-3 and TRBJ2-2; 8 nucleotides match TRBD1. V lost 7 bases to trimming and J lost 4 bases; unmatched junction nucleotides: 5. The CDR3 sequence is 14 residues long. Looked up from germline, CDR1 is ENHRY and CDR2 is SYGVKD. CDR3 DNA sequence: TGTGCCATCAAAGAAACAGGGGGCACCGGGGAGCTGTTTTTT. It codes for CAIKETGGTGELFF.